The TCR beta chain described here comes from a study of human CD8 memory T cell subsets. CDR1 SGHTA and CDR2 FQGNSA come from the germline V gene. There are 17 residues in the CDR3. This clonotype is classed as medium-sized (0.01 to 0.1%) by frequency. Its antigen is still unknown. Notes on the study in general: Unlike effector memory cells, stem-like memory and precursor exhausted T cells displayed similarly high diversity. Minimally overlapping with each other were the repertoires of precursor exhausted and stem-like memory T cells. Only T cell receptor beta chains were sequenced in this study.

The TPEX subset meant dysfunctional early memory CD8+ cells, CCR7+ PD-1+ TIGIT+. The source of the RNA was duplicate vials containing roughly 140,000 sorted CD8+ T cells for each subset. Making the TCR beta libraries relied on UMI-labeled 5' RACE. TCRdb reanalyzed the 5' RACE reads, giving one entry per CDR3 protein sequence and no DNA. The listing records 8,000 or so distinct CDR3 sequences. Material: CD8+ T cells from PBMCs. This receptor was taken from a human donor in good health. The chain employs TRBV7-2 and TRBJ1-6; the TCRdb call, TRBD1, lacks DNA for checking. CDR3 region: CASSLRGGPDDYSPLHF.